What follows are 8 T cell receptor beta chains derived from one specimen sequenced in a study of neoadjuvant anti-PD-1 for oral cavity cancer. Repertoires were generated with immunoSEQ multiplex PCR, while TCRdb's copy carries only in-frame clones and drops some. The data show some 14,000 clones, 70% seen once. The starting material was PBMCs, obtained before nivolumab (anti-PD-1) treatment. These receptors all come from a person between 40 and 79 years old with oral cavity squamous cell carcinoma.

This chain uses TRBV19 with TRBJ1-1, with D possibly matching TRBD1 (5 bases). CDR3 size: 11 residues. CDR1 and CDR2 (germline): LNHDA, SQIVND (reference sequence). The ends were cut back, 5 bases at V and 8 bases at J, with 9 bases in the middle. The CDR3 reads CASSARAEAFF. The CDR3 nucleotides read TGTGCCAGTAGTGCCAGGGCCGAAGCTTTCTTT.

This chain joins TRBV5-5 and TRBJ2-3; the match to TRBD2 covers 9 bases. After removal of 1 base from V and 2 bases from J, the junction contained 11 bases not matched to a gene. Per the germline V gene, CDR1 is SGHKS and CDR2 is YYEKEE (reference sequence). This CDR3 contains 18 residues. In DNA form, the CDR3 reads TGTGCCAGCAGCTTGATGCTAGCGGGGCGTCCCATCACAGATACGCAGTATTTT. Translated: CASSLMLAGRPITDTQYF.

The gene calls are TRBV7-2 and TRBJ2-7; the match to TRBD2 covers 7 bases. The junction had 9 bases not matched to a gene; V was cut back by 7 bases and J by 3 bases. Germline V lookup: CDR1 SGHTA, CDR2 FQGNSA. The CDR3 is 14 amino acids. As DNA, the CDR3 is TGTGCCAGCACCGGCTCGGCTAGCGGCTACGAGCAGTACTTC. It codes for CASTGSASGYEQYF.

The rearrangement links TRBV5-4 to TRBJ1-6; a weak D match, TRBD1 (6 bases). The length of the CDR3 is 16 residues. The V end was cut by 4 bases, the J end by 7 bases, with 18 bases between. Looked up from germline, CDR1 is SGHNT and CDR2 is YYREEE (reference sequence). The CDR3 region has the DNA TGTGCCAGCAGCGGAGAACCAGGGGCTTGGAATTCACCCCTCCACTTT. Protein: CASSGEPGAWNSPLHF.

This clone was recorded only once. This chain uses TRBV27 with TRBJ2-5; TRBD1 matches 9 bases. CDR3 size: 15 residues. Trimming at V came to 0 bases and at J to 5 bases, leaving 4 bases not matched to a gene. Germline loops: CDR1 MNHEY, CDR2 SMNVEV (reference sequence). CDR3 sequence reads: CASSLSRQGEETQYF. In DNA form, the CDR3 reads TGTGCCAGCAGTTTATCGCGACAGGGGGAGGAGACCCAGTACTTC.

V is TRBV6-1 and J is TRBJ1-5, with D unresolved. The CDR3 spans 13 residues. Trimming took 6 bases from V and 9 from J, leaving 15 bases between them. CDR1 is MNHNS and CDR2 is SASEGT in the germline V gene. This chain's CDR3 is CASSPSPSRPQHF. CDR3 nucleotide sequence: TGTGCCAGCAGCCCTTCCCCGAGCCGGCCCCAGCATTTT.

In DNA form, the CDR3 reads TGCAGTGCTAGACCTCAGGGTTTAGCTTTCTTT. It codes for CSARPQGLAFF. The chain carries TRBV20-1 and TRBJ1-1; D possibly corresponds to TRBD1 (5 bases). The CDR3 contains 11 residues. Germline V gives CDR1 DFQATT, CDR2 SNEGSKA (reference sequence). V was clipped by 2 bases and J by 10 bases, with 11 bases between them.

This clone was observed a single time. DNA for the CDR3: TGTGCCAGCAGTTACGGGTTGAGGGGCAATCAGCCCCAGCATTTT. It encodes CASSYGLRGNQPQHF. The chain carries TRBV28 and TRBJ1-5, with unresolved D. CDR3 length: 15 amino acids. Per the germline V gene, CDR1 is MDHEN and CDR2 is SYDVKM. Trimming removed 4 bases at V and 2 bases at J, with 12 bases between. Based on the CDR3 plus reference TRBV28 and TRBJ1-5, the full variable domain is DVKVTQSSRYLVKRTGEKVFLECVQDMDHENMFWYRQDPGLGLRLIYFSYDVKMKEKGDIPEGYSVSREKKERFSLILESASTNQTSMYLCASSYGLRGNQPQHFGDGTRLSIL.